The entry below gives a single T cell receptor (beta chain) sequence along with its context. This clonotype was picked up a small number of times. Its antigen target is currently unknown. Base qualities are not recorded, but no much larger clone differs from it by a single base. The data belong to a study of T-cell reconstitution after alpha-beta-depleted transplantation in children (TCRdb year 2016). General notes on the study: Using TCR repertoire profiling, the study followed T-cell immune reconstitution in a quantitative way in children after TCRalphabeta/CD19-depleted allogeneic hematopoietic cell transplantation.

The library was prepared using PCR. For sequencing, an Illumina HiSeq 2500 was employed. Molecular barcoding was employed in the preparation of TCR libraries, with unique molecular identifiers being used to normalize TCRbeta repertoire quantification. TCRdb passed the public sequencing reads through fastp at Q25 and MiXCR, retaining productive beta sequences. Each entry merges the rows of one CDR3 protein and shows their most common DNA and genes. The sample data list about 350,000 distinct CDR3 sequences, and roughly 15% of these were observed just once. The top ten hold 4% to 5.5% of the sample. Between the V and J ends, shortened by 3 bases and 6 bases respectively, the junction contains 11 bases. Its CDR3 holds 12 amino acids, cysteine through phenylalanine. Kept here is only the CDR3 DNA, which spans 36 bases and is read in frame from base 1. CDR1 and CDR2, looked up from the germline V gene (reference sequence), are GTSNPN and SVGIG.

In this chain, TRBV30 is recombined with TRBJ1-2; the D segment could be TRBD1, given 5 matching bases. The receptor comes from a human donor who donated a stem cell graft to a child with Fanconi anemia. Material: PBMCs, obtained from the stem cell graft. In nucleotide form, the sequence is TGTGCCTGGAGAAGGGACGCCCATGGCTACACCTTC. Its protein reads: CAWRRDAHGYTF.